The T cell receptor beta chain described here comes from a study of blood T cell repertoires in COVID-19. Profiled with immunoSEQ multiplex PCR; TCRdb holds only in-frame clones, not every one. This table holds hundreds of thousands of clones, around 88% found once. This clone came up once. Those who participated ranged in age from roughly 18 to 89 years and resided in about two dozen US areas. Assignment of participants to cohorts was predicated upon participant-reported clinical history. The CDR3 consists of 15 residues. V lost 2 bases and J lost 4, with 11 bases in between. From germline, CDR1 is SEHNR and CDR2 FQNEAQ (reference sequence).

The source of this sequence is a woman in her forties with acute COVID-19. The chain combines TRBV7-9 with TRBJ2-2; weak D call: TRBD1 (6 bases). Specimen: PBMCs or T cells enriched from blood (not recorded which). Here the CDR3 DNA reads TGTGCCAGCAGCTTACTTACAGGGACCACCGGGGAGCTGTTTTTT. Translation gives CASSLLTGTTGELFF.